This note documents a single TCR beta chain sequence. Sequencing was performed with immunoSEQ multiplex PCR; in TCRdb, only in-frame clones are kept and a portion is missing. The sample has 100,000 to 150,000 clones, approximately 92% seen once. V was shortened by 0 bases and J by 10 bases, with 21 bases between the two germline ends. This CDR3 spans 17 amino acids. Germline lookup yields CDR1 PRHDT and CDR2 FYEKMQ (reference sequence). This sample was taken from a study of control samples from healthy donors and cancer patients. The chain joins TRBV13 to TRBJ1-4; tentatively, D is TRBD1 (5 bases). The TCR comes from a man between 35 and 55 years old in good health. Sequenced material: blood. In nucleotides, the CDR3 is TGTGCCAGCAGCTTAGGCCTTGGGGGGTCCGCCGGTGGAAAACTGTTTTTT. This gives the protein CASSLGLGGSAGGKLFF.